One and the same sample provided the 2 T cell receptor beta chains below, sequenced in a study of PD-1 blockade in classical Hodgkin lymphoma. All the patients suffered relapse after autologous stem cell transplantation, and brentuximab vedotin exposure differed. Generated by immunoSEQ multiplex PCR, the TCRdb table keeps only in-frame clones and is missing some. The sample consists of around 24,000 clones, roughly 68% of them appearing once. The sequenced sample was peripheral blood mononuclear cells (PBMCs), obtained before the second cycle of nivolumab. The receptor set was obtained from a human donor with classical Hodgkin lymphoma.

The CDR3: CATSRGESTEAFF. The CDR3 DNA reads as TGTGCCACCAGCAGAGGGGAGTCGACTGAAGCTTTCTTT. The chain is built from TRBV15 and TRBJ1-1, with unresolved D. Between the trimmed V and J ends, which lost 1 base and 5 bases, there was a span of 8 bases. The CDR3 is 13 residues long. Germline V gene sequence: CDR1 LNHNV, CDR2 YYDKDF (reference sequence).

The genes are TRBV19 and TRBJ1-2, with TRBD1 matching 8 bases. This CDR3 is built from 15 residues. CDR1 LNHDA and CDR2 SQIVND come from the germline V gene (reference sequence). Trimming took 0 bases from V and 4 from J; bases not matched to a gene: 4. Written as DNA, the CDR3 is TGTGCCAGTAGTATAGACCTGGACAGGGTCTATGGCTACACCTTC. Amino acid sequence: CASSIDLDRVYGYTF.